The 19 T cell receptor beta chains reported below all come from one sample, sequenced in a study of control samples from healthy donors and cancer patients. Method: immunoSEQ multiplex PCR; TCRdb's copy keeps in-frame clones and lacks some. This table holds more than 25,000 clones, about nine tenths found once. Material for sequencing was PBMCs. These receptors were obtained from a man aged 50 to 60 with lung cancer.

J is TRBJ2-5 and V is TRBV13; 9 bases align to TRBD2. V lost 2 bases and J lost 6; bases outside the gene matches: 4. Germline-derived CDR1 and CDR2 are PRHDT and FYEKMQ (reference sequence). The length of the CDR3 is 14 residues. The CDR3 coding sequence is TGTGCCAGCAGCTTAAGGACTAGCGTACAGACCCAGTACTTC. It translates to CASSLRTSVQTQYF.

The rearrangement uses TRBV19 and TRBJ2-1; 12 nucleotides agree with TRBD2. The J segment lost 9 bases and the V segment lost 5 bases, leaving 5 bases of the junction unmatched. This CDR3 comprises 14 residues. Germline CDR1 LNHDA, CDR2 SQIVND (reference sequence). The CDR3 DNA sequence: TGTGCCAGTAGTCCTAGCGGGGGGGCAGGTGAGCAGTTCTTC. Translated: CASSPSGGAGEQFF.

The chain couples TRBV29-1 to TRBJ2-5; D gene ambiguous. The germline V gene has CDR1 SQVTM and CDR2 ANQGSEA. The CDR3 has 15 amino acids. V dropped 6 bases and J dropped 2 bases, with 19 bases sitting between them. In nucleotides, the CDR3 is TGCAGCGTCGCGGCGTCGGAGTGGGTACAAGAGACCCAGTACTTC. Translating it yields CSVAASEWVQETQYF.

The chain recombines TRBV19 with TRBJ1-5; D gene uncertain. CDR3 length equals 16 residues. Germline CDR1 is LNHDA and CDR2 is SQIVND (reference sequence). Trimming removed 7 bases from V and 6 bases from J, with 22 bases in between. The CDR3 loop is CASTREVGLNFQPQHF. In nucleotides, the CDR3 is TGTGCCAGTACCCGGGAGGTGGGGTTGAATTTTCAGCCCCAGCATTTT.

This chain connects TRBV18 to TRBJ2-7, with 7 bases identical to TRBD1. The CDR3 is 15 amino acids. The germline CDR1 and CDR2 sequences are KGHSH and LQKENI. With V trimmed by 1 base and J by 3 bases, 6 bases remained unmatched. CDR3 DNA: TGTGCCAGCTCACCACTTAGACAGGGAGACTACGAGCAGTACTTC. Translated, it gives CASSPLRQGDYEQYF.

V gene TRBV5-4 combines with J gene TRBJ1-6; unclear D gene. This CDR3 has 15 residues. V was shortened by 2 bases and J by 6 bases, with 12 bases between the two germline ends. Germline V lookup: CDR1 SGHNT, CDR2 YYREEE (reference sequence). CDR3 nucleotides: TGTGCCAGCAGCTTACATCCCTACTCTAATTCACCCCTCCACTTT. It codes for CASSLHPYSNSPLHF.

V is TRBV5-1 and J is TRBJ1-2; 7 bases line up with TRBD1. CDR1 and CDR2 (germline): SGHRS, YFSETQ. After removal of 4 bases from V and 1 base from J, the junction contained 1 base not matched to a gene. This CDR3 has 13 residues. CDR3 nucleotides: TGCGCCAGCAGCACAGGGGTTAACTATGGCTACACCTTC. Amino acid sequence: CASSTGVNYGYTF.

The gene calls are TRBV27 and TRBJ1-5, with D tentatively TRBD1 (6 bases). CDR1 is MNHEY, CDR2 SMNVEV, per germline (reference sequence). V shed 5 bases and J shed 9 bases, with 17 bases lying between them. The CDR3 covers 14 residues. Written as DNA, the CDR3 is TGTGCCAGCAGTCTACAGGGCCGCGGAGTGCCCCAGCATTTT. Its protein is CASSLQGRGVPQHF.

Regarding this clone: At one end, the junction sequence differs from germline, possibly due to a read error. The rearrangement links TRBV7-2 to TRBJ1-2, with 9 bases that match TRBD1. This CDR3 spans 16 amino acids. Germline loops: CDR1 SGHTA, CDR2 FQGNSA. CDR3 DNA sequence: TGTGCCAGCAGCTGGACCGGGACAGGGAGCGCCTATGGCCACACCTTC. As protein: CASSWTGTGSAYGHTF. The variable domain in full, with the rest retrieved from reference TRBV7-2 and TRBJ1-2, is GAGVSQSPSNKVTEKGKDVELRCDPISGHTALYWYRQSLGQGLEFLIYFQGNSAPDKSGLPSDRFSAERTGGSVSTLTIQRTQQEDSAVYLCASSWTGTGSAYGHTFGSGTRLTVV.

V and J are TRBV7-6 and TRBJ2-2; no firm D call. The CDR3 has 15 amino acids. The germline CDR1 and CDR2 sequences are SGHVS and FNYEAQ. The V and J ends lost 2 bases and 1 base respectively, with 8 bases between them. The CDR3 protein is CASSLIAGNTGELFF. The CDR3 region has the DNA TGTGCCAGCAGCTTAATAGCAGGGAACACCGGGGAGCTGTTTTTT.

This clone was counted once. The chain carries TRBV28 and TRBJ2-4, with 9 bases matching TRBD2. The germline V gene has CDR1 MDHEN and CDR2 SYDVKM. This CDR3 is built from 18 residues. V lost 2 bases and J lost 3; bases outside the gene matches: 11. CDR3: CASSLPSPSGTGKNIQYF. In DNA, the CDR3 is TGTGCCAGCAGTTTACCCTCCCCTAGCGGGACCGGCAAAAACATTCAGTACTTC. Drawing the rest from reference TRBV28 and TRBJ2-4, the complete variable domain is DVKVTQSSRYLVKRTGEKVFLECVQDMDHENMFWYRQDPGLGLRLIYFSYDVKMKEKGDIPEGYSVSREKKERFSLILESASTNQTSMYLCASSLPSPSGTGKNIQYFGAGTRLSVL.

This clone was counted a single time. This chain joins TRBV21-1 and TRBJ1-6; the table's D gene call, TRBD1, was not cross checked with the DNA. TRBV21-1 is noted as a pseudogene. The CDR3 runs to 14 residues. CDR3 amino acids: CASSRGQGNSPLHF. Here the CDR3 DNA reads TGTGCCAGCAGCAGGGGACAGGGTAATTCACCCCTCCACTTT.

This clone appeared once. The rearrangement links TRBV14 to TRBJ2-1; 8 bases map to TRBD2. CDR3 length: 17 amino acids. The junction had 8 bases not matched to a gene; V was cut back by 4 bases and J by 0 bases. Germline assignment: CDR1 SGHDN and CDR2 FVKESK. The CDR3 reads CASSPPLGGVSYNEQFF. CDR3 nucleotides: TGTGCCAGCAGCCCCCCGCTCGGGGGGGTCTCCTACAATGAGCAGTTCTTC. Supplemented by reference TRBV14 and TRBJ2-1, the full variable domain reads EAGVTQFPSHSVIEKGQTVTLRCDPISGHDNLYWYRRVMGKEIKFLLHFVKESKQDESGMPNNRFLAERTGGTYSTLKVQPAELEDSGVYFCASSPPLGGVSYNEQFFGPGTRLTVL.

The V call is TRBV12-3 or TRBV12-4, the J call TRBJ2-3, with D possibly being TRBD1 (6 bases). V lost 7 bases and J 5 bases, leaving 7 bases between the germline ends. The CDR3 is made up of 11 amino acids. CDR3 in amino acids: CASKGEDTQYF. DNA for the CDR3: TGTGCCAGCAAGGGGGAAGATACGCAGTATTTT.

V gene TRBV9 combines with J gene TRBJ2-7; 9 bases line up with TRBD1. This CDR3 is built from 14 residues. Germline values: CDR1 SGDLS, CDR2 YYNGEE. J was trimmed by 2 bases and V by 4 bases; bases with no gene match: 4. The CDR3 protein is CASSPRDRAYEQYF. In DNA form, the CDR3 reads TGTGCCAGCAGCCCCCGGGACAGGGCCTACGAGCAGTACTTC.

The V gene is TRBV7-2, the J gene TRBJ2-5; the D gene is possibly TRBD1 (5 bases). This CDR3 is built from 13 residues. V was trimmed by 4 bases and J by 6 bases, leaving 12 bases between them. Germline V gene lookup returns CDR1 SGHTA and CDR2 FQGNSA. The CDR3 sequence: CASSSLHRQTQYF. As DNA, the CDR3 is TGTGCCAGCAGCTCCCTTCACAGGCAGACCCAGTACTTC.

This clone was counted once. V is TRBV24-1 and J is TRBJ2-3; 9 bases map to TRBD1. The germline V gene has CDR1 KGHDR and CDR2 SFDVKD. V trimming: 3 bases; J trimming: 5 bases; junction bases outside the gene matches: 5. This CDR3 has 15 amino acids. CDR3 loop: CATSDPGQGEDTQYF. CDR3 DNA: TGTGCCACCAGTGATCCGGGACAGGGTGAAGATACGCAGTATTTT.

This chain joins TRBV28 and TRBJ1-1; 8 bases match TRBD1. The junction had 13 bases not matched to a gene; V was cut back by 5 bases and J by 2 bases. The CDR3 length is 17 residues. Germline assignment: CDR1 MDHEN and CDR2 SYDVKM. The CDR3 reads CASSPMTGAGVNTEAFF. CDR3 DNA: TGTGCCAGCAGTCCGATGACAGGGGCGGGGGTCAACACTGAAGCTTTCTTT.

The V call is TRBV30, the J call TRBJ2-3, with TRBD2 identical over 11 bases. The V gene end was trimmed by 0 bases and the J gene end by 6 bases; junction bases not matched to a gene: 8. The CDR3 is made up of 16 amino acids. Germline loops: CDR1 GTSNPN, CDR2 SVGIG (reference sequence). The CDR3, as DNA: TGTGCCTGGAGTGTAGGGACTAGCGGACGTTCTGATACGCAGTATTTT. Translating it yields CAWSVGTSGRSDTQYF.